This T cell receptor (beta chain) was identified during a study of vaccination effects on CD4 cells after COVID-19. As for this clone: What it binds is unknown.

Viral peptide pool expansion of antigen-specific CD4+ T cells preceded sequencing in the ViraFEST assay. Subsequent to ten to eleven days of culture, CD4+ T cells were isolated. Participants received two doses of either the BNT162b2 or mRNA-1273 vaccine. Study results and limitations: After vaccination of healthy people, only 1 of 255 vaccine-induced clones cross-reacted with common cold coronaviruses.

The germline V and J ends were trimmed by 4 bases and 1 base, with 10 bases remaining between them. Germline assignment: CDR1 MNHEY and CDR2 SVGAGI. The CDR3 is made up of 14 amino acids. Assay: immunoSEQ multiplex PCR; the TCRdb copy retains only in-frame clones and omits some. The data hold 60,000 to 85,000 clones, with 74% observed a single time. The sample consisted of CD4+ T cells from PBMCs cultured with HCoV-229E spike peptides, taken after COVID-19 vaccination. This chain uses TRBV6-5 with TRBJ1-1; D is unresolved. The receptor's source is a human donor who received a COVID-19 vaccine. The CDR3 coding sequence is TGTGCCAGCAGTTCTGTGGCAGGGAACACTGAAGCTTTCTTT. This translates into CASSSVAGNTEAFF.